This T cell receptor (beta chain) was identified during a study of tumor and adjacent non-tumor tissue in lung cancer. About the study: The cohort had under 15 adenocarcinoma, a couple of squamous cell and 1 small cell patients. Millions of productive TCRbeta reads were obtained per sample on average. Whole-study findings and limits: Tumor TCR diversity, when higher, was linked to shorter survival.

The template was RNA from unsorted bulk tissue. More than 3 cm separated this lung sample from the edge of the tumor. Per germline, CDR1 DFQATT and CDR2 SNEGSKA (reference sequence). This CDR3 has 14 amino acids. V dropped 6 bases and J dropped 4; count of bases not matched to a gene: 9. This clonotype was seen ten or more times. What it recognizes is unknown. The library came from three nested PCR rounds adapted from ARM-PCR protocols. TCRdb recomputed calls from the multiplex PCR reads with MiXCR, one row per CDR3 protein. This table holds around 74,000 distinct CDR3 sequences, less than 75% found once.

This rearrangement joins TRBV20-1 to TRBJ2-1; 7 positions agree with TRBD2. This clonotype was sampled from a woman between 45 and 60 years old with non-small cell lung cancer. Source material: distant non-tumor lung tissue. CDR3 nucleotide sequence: TGCAGTGCCCCCGGGAGGTATGGGTACAATGAGCAGTTCTTC. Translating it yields CSAPGRYGYNEQFF.